This T cell receptor beta chain is drawn from a study of control samples from healthy donors and cancer patients. The protocol was immunoSEQ multiplex PCR, while the TCRdb copy is restricted to in-frame clones and leaves out a portion. The data hold under 150,000 clones, with more than 85% observed a single time. Trimming shortened V by 4 bases and J by 0 bases, and 7 bases separated the two germline ends. Germline-derived CDR1 and CDR2 are SQVTM and ANQGSEA. The CDR3 runs to 13 residues. The sequenced material came from blood. The V call is TRBV29-1, the J call TRBJ2-1, with TRBD1 as a possible D gene (5 bases). The receptor's source is a woman aged 25 to 39 in good health. The CDR3 sequence is CSVAGHSYNEQFF. In DNA form, the CDR3 reads TGCAGCGTTGCAGGGCACTCCTACAATGAGCAGTTCTTC.